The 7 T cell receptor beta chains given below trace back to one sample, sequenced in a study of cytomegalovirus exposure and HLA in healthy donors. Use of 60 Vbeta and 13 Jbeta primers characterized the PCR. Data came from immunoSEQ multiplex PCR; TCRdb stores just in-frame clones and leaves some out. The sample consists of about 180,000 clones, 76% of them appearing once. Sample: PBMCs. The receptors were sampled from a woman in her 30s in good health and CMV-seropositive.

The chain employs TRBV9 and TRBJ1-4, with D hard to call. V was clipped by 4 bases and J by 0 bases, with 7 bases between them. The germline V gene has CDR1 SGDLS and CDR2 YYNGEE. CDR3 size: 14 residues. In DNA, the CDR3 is TGTGCCAGCAGCCCAGGATCAACTAATGAAAAACTGTTTTTT. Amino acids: CASSPGSTNEKLFF.

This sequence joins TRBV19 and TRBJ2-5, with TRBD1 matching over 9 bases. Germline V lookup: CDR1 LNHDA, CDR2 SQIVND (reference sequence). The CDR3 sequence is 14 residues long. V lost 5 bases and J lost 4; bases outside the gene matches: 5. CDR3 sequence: CASSRDRVSETQYF. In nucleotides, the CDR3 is TGTGCCAGTAGTCGGGACAGGGTATCAGAGACCCAGTACTTC.

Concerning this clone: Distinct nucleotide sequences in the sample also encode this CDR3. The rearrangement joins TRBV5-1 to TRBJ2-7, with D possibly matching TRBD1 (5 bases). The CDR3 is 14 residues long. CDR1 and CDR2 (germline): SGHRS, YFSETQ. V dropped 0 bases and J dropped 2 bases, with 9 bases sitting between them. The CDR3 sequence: CASSLGQGPYEQYF. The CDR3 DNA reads TGCGCCAGCAGCTTGGGGCAGGGCCCCTACGAGCAGTACTTC. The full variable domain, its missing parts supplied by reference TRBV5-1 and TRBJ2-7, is KAGVTQTPRYLIKTRGQQVTLSCSPISGHRSVSWYQQTPGQGLQFLFEYFSETQRNKGNFPGRFSGRQFSNSRSEMNVSTLELGDSALYLCASSLGQGPYEQYFGPGTRLTVT.

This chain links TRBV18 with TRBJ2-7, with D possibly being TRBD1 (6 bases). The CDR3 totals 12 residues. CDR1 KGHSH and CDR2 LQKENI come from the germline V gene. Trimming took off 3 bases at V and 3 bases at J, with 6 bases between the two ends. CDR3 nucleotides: TGTGCCAGCTCACCGACAGGCTACGAGCAGTACTTC. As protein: CASSPTGYEQYF.

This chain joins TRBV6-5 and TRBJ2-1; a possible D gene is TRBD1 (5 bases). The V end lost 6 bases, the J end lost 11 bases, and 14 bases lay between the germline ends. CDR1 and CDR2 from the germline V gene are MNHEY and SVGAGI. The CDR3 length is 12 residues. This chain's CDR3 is CASSSVRGQQFF. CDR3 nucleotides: TGTGCCAGCAGCTCTGTTAGGGGCCAGCAGTTCTTC.

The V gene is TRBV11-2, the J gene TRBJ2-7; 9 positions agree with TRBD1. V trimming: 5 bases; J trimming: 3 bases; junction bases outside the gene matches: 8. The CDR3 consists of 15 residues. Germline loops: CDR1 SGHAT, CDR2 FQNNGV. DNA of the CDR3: TGTGCCAGCAGCGTCGGGACAGGGTTTGACTACGAGCAGTACTTC. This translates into CASSVGTGFDYEQYF.

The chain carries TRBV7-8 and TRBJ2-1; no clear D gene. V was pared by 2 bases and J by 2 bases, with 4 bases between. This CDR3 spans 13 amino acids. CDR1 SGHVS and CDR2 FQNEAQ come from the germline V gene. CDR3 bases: TGTGCCAGCAGCTTAAATACCTACAATGAGCAGTTCTTC. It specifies CASSLNTYNEQFF.